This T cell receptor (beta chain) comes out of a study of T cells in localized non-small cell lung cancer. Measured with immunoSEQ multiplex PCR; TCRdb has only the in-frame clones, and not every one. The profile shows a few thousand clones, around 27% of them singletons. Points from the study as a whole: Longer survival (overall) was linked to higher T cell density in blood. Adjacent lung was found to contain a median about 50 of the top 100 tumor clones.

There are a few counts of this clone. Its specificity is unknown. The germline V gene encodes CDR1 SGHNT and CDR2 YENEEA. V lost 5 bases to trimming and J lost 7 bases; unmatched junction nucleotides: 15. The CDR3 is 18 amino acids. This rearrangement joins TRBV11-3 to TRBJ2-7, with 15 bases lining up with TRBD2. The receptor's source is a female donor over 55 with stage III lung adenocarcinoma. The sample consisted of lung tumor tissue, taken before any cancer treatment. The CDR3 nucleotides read TGTGCCAGCAGCCCAGGGGGGACTAGCGGGAGGCCGTATTTTGAGCAGTACTTC. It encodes CASSPGGTSGRPYFEQYF.